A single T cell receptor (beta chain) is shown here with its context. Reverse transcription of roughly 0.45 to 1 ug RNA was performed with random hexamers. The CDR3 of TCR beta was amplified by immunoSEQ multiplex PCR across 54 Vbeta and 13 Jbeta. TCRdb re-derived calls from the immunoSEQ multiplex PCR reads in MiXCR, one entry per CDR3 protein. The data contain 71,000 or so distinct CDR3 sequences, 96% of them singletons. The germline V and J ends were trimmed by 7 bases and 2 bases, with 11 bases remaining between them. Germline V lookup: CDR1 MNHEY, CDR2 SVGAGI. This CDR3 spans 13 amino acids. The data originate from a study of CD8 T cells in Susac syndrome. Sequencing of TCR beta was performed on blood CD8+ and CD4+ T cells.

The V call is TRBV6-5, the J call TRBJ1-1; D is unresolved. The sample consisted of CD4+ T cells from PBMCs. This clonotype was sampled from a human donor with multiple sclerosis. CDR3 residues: CASTGQPNTEAFF. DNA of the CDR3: TGTGCCAGCACCGGGCAGCCAAACACTGAAGCTTTCTTT.